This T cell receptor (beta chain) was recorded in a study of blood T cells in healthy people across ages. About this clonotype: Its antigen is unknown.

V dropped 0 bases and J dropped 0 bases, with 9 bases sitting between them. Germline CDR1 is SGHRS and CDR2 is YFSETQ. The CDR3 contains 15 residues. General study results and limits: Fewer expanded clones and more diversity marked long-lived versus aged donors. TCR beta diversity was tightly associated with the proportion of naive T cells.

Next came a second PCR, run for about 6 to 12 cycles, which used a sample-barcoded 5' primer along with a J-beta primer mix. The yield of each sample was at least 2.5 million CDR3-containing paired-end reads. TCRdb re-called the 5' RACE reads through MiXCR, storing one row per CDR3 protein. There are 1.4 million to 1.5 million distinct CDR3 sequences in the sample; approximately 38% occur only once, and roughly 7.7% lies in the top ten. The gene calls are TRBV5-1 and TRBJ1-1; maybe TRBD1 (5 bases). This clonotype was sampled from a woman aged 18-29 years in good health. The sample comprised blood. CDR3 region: CASSLGDALNTEAFF. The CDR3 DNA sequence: TGCGCCAGCAGCTTGGGGGACGCCTTGAACACTGAAGCTTTCTTT.